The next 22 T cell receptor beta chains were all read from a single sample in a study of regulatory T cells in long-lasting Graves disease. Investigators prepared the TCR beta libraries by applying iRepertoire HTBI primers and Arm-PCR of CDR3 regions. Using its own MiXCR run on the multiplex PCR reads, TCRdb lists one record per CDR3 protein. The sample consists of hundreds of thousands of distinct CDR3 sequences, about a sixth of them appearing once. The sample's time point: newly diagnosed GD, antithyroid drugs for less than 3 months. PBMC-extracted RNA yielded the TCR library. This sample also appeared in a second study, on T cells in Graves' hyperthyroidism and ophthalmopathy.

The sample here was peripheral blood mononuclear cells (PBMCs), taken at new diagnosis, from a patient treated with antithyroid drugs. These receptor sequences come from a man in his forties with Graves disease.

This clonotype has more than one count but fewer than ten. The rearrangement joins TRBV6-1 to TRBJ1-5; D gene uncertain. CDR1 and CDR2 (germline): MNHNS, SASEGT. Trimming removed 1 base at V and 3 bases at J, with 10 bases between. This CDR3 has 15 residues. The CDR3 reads CASSEEWSPNQPQHF. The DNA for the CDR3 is TGTGCCAGCAGTGAAGAATGGAGTCCCAATCAGCCCCAGCATTTT.

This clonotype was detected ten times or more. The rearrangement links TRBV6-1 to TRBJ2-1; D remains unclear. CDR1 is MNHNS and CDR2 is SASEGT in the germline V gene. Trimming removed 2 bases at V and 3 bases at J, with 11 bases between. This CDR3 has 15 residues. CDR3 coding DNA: TGTGCCAGCAGTGAAAACCCGACCGGCTACAATGAGCAGTTCTTC. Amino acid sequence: CASSENPTGYNEQFF.

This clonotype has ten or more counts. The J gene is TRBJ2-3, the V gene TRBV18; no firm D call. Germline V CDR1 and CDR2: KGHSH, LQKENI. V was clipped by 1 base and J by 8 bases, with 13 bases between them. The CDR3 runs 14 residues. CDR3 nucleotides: TGTGCCAGCTCACCACTTGACTCTCAGGCTACGCAGTATTTT. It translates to CASSPLDSQATQYF.

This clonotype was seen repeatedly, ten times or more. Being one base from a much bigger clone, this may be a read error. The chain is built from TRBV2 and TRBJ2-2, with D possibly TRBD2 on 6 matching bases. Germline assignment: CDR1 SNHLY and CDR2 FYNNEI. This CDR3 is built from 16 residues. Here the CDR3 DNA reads TGTGCCAGCAGTAAGACTAGTACGACGAACACCGGGAAGCTGTTTTTT. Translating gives CASSKTSTTNTGKLFF.

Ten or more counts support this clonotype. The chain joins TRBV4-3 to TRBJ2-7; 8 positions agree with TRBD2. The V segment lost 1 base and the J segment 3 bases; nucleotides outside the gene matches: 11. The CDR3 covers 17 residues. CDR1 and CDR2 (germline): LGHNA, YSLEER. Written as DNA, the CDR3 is TGCGCCAGCAGCCAAGGAGTCGGGGGGGCAAATGTCTACGAGCAGTACTTC. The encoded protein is CASSQGVGGANVYEQYF.

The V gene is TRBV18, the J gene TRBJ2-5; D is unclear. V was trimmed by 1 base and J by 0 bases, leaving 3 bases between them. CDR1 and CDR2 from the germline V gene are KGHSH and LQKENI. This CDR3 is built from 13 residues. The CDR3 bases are TGTGCCAGCTCACCACGCCACCAAGAGACCCAGTACTTC. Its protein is CASSPRHQETQYF.

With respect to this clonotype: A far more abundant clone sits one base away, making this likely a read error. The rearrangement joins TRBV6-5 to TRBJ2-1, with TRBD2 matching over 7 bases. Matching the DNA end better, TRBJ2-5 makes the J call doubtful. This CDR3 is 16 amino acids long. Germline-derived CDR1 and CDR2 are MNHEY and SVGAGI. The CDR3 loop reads CASSYWSGGYQEAQYF. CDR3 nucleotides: TGTGCCAGCAGTTACTGGTCCGGGGGGTACCAAGAGGCCCAGTACTTC.

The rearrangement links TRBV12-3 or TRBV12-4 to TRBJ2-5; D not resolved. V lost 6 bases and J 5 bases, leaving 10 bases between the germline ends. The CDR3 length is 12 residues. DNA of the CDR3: TGTGCCAGCAGAATAGAAACGGAGACCCAGTACTTC. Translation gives CASRIETETQYF.

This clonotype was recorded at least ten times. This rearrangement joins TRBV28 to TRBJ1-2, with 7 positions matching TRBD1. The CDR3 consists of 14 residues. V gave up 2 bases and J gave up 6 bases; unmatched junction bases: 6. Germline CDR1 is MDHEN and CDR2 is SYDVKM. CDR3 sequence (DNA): TGTGCCAGCAGTTTAAGGGGGACAGCCGATGGCTACACCTTC. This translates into CASSLRGTADGYTF.

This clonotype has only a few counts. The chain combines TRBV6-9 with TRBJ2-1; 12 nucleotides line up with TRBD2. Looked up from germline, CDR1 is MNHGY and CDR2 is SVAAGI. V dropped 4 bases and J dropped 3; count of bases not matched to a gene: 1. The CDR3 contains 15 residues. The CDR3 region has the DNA TGTGCCAGCAGTTGGACTAGCGGGGACTACAATGAGCAGTTCTTC. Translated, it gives CASSWTSGDYNEQFF.

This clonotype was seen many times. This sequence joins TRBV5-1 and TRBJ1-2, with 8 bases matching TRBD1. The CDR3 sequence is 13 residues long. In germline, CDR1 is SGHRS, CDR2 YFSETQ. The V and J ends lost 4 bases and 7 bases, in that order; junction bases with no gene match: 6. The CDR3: CASSPGDRGGYTF. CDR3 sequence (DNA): TGCGCCAGCAGCCCCGGCGACAGGGGTGGCTACACCTTC.

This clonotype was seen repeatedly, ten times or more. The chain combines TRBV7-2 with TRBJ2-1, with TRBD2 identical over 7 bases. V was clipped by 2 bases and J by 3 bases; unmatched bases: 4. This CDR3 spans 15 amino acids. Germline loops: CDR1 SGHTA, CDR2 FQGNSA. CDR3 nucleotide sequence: TGTGCCAGCAGCTTATTGGGGGGGGGCTACAATGAGCAGTTCTTC. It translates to CASSLLGGGYNEQFF.

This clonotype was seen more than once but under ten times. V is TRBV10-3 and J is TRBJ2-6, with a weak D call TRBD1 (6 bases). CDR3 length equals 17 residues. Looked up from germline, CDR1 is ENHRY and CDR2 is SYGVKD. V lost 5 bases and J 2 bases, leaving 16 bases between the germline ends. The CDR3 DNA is TGTGCCATCAGTCCAGGACAGAGACATACTGGGGCCAACGTCCTGACTTTC. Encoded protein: CAISPGQRHTGANVLTF.

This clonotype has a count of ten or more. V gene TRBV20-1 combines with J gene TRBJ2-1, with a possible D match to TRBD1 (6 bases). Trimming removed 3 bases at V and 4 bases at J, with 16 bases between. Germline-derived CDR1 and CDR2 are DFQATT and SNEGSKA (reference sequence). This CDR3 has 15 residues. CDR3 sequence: CSARNRAGDYNEQFF. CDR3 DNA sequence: TGCAGTGCTAGGAACAGGGCAGGAGATTACAATGAGCAGTTCTTC.

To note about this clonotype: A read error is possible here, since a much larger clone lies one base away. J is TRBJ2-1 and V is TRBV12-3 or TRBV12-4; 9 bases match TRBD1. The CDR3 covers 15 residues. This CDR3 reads CASKQGAAVYSEQFF. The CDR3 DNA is TGTGCCAGCAAACAGGGGGCGGCGGTTTACAGTGAGCAGTTCTTC.

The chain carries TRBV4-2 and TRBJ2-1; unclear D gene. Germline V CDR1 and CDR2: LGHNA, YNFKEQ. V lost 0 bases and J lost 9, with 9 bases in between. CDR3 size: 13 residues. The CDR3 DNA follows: TGTGCCAGCAGCCAAGATCTTCTAGGTGAGCAGTTCTTC. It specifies CASSQDLLGEQFF.

The chain's CDR3 is CASGGGRIFSGANVLTF. Written as DNA, the CDR3 is TGTGCCAGCGGCGGGGGCAGGATTTTCTCTGGGGCCAACGTCCTGACTTTC. The rearrangement uses TRBV9 and TRBJ2-6; D is possibly TRBD2 (7 bases). CDR1 is SGDLS, CDR2 YYNGEE, per germline. The CDR3 sequence is 17 residues long. The ends were cut back, 7 bases at V and 0 bases at J, with 17 bases in the middle.

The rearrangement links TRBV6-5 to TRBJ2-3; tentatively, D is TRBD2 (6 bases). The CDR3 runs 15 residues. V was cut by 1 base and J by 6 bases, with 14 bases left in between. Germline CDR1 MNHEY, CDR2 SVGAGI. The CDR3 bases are TGTGCCAGCAGTTACTGGACTATCGGAAGCGATACGCAGTATTTT. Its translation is CASSYWTIGSDTQYF.

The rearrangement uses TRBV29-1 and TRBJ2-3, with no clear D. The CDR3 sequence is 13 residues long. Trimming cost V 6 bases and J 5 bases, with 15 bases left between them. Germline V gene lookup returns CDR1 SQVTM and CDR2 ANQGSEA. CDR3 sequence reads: CSVALRALDTQYF. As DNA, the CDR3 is TGCAGCGTCGCACTTCGGGCATTAGATACGCAGTATTTT.

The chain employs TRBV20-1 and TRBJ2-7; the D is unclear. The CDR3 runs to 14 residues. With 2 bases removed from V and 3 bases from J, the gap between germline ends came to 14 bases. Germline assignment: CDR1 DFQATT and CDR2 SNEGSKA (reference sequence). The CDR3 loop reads CSARLELSVYEQYF. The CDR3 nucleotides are TGCAGTGCTAGATTAGAATTATCAGTCTACGAGCAGTACTTC.

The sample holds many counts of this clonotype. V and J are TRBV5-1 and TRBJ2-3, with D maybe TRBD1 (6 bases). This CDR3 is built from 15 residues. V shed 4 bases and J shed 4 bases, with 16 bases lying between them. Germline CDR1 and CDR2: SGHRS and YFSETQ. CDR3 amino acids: CASSGQGQVADTQYF. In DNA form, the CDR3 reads TGCGCCAGCAGCGGCCAGGGGCAAGTAGCAGATACGCAGTATTTT.

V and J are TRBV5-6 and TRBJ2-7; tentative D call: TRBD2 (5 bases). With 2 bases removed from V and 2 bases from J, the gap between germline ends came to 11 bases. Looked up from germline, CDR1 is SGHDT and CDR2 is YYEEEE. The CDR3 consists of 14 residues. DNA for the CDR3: TGTGCCAGCAGCTTCGGAGGAATTACCTACGAGCAGTACTTC. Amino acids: CASSFGGITYEQYF. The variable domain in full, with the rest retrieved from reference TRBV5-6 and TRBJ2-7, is DAGVTQSPTHLIKTRGQQVTLRCSPKSGHDTVSWYQQALGQGPQFIFQYYEEEERQRGNFPDRFSGHQFPNYSSELNVNALLLGDSALYLCASSFGGITYEQYFGPGTRLTVT.